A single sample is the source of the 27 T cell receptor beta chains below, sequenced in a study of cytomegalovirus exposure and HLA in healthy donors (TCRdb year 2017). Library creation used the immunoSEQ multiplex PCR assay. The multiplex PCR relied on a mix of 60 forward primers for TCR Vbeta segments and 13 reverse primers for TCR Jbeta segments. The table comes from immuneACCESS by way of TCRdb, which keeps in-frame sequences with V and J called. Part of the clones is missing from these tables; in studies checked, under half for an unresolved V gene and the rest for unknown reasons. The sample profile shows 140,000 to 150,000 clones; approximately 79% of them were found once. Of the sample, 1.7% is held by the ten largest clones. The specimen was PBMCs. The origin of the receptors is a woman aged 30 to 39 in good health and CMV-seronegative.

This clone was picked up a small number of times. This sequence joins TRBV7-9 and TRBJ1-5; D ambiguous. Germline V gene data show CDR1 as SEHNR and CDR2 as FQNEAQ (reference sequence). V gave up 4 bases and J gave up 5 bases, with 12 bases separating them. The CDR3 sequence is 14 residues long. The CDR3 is CASSYSGFDQPQHF. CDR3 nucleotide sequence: TGTGCCAGCAGCTATTCGGGGTTTGATCAGCCCCAGCATTTT.

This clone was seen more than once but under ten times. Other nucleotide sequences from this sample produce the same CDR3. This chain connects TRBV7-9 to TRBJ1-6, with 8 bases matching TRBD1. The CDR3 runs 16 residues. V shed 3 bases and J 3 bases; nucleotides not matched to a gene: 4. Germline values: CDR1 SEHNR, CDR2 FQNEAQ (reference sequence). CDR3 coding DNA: TGTGCCAGCAGCTTCGGACAGGGTTTCTATAATTCACCCCTCCACTTT. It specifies CASSFGQGFYNSPLHF.

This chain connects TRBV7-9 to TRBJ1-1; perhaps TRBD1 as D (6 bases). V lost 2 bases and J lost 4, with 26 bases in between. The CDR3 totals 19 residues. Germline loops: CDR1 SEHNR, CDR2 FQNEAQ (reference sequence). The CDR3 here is CASSLRVSRGAGIGTEAFF. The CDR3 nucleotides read TGTGCCAGCAGCTTACGGGTTAGTCGGGGGGCCGGGATCGGCACTGAAGCTTTCTTT.

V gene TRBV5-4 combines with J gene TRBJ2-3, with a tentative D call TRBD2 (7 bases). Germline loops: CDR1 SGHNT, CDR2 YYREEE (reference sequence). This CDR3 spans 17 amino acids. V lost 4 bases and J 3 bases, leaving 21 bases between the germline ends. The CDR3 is CASSLANGGGGTDTQYF. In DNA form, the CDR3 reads TGTGCCAGCAGCCTGGCCAATGGCGGGGGCGGAACAGATACGCAGTATTTT.

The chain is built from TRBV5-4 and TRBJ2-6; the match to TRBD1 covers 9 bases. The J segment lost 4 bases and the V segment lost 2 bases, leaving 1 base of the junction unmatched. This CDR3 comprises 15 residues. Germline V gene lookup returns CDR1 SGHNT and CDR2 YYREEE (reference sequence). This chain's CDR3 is CASSLQGAGANVLTF. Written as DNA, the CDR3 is TGTGCCAGCAGCTTACAGGGGGCGGGGGCCAACGTCCTGACTTTC.

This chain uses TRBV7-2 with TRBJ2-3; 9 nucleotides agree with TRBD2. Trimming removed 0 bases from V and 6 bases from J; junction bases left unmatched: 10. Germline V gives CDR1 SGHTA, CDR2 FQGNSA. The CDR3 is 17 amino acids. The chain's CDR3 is CASSLAGNAGGRDTQYF. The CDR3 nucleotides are TGTGCCAGCAGCTTAGCGGGAAATGCGGGGGGGCGGGATACGCAGTATTTT.

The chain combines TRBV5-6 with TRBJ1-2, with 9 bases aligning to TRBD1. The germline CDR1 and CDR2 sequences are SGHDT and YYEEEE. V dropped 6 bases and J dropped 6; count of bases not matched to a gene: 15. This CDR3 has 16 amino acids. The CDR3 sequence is CASTPEGTGKGHGYTF. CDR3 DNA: TGTGCCAGCACCCCGGAGGGGACAGGGAAGGGGCATGGCTACACCTTC.

CDR3 sequence reads: CASRPGQSSYNEQFF. The CDR3 DNA reads TGTGCCAGCAGACCGGGACAGAGCTCCTACAATGAGCAGTTCTTC. The rearrangement joins TRBV6-4 to TRBJ2-1; 7 nucleotides agree with TRBD1. Germline CDR1 MRHNA, CDR2 SNTAGT. V lost 6 bases, J lost 0 bases, and 5 bases stayed unmatched. This CDR3 has 15 residues.

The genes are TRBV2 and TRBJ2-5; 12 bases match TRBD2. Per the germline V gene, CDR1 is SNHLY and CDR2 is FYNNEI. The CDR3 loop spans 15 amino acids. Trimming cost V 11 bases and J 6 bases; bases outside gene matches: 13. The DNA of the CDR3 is TGTGCCCTCATGGGACTAGCGGGTTCGTGGAAGACCCAGTACTTC. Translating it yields CALMGLAGSWKTQYF.

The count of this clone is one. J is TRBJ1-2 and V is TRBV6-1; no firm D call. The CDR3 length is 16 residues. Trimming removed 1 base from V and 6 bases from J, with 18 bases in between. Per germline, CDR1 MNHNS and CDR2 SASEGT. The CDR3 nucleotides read TGTGCCAGCAGTGAAGTTCCCGGAGTATTATGGGATGGCTACACCTTC. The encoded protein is CASSEVPGVLWDGYTF.

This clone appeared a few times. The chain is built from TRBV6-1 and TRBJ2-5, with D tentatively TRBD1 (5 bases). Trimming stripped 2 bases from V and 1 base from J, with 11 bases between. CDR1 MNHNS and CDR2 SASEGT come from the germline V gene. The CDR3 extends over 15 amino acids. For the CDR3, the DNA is TGTGCCAGCAGTGAACAAGGGGCTCGCCAAGAGACCCAGTACTTC. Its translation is CASSEQGARQETQYF.

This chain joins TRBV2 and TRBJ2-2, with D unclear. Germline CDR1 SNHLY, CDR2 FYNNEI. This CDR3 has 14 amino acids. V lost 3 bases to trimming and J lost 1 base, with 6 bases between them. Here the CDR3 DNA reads TGTGCCAGCAGTGACACGGGGAACACCGGGGAGCTGTTTTTT. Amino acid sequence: CASSDTGNTGELFF.

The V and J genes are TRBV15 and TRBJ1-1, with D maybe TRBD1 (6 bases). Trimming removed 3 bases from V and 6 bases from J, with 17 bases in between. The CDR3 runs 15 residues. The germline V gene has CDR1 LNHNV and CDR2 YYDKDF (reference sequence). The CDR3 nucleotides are TGTGCCACCAGCAGTTACGTTCAGGGGATCCCTGAAGCTTTCTTT. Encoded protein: CATSSYVQGIPEAFF.

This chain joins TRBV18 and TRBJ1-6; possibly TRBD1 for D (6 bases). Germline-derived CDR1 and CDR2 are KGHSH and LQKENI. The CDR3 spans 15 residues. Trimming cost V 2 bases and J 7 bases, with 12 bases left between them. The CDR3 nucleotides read TGTGCCAGCTCACCATCTTCAGGGGAAAATTCACCCCTCCACTTT. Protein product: CASSPSSGENSPLHF.

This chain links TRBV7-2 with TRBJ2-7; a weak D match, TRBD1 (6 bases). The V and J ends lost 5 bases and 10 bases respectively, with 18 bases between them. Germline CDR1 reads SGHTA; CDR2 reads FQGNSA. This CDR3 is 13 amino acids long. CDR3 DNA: TGTGCCAGCAGCCCGAGCCTCAGGGGCGTTCAGTACTTC. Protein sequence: CASSPSLRGVQYF.

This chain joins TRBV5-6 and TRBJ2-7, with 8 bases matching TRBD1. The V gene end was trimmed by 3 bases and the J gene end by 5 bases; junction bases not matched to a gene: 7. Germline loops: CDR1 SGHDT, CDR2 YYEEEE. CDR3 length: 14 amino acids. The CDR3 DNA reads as TGTGCCAGCAGCTGGGGGACAGGAGCGGACGAGCAGTACTTC. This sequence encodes CASSWGTGADEQYF.

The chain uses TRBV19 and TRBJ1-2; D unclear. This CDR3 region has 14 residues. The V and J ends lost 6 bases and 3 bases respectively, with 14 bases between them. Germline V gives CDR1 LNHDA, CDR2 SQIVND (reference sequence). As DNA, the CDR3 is TGTGCCAGTAGGCGCTGGGAGGATCACTATGGCTACACCTTC. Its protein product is CASRRWEDHYGYTF.

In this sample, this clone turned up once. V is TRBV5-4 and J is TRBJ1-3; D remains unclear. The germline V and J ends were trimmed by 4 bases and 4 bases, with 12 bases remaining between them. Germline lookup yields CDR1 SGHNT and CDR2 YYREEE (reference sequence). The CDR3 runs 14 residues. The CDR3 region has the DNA TGTGCCAGCAGCCCGCGGGGTGGCGGAAACACCATATATTTT. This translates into CASSPRGGGNTIYF.

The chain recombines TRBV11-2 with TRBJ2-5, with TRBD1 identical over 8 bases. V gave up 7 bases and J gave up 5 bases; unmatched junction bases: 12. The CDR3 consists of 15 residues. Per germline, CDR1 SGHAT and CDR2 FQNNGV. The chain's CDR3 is CASTGGQGRVETQYF. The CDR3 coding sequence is TGTGCCAGCACCGGCGGACAGGGAAGGGTGGAGACCCAGTACTTC.

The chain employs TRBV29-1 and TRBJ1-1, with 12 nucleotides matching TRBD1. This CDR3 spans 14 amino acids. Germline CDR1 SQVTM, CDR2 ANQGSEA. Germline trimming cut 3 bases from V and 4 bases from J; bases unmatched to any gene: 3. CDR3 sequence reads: CSVEGQGASTEAFF. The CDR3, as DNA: TGCAGCGTTGAGGGACAGGGGGCCTCCACTGAAGCTTTCTTT.

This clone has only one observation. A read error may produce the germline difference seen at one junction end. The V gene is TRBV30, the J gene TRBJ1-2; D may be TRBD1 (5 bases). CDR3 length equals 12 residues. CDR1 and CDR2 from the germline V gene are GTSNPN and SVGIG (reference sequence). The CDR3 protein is CARRQGFSGYTF. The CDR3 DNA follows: TGTGCCAGGAGGCAGGGATTCAGTGGCTACACCTTC.

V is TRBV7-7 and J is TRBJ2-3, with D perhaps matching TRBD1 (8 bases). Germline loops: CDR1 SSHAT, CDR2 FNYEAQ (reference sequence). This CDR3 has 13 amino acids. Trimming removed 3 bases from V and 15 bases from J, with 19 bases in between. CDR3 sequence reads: CASSLAGDRKHYF. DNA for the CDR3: TGTGCCAGCAGCTTGGCGGGGGACAGGAAACATTATTTT.

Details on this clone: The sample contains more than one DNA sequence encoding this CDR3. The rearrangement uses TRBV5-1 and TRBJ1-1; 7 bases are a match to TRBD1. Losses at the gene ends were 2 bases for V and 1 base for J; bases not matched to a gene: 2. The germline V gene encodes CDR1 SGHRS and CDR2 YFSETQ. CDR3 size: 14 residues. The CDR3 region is CASSLRQGNTEAFF. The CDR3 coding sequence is TGCGCCAGCAGCTTAAGACAGGGGAACACTGAAGCTTTCTTT.

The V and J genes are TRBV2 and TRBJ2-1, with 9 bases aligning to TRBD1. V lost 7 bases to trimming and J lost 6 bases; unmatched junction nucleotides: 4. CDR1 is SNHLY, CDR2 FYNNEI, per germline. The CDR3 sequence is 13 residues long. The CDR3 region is CASNRDRANEQFF. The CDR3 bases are TGTGCCAGCAACCGGGACAGGGCCAATGAGCAGTTCTTC.

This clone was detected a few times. DNA for the CDR3: TGTGCCAGCAGTCCCGTTATGAACACTGAAGCTTTCTTT. Residues: CASSPVMNTEAFF. The J gene is TRBJ1-1, the V gene TRBV27; D is unresolved. CDR1 is MNHEY and CDR2 is SMNVEV in the germline V gene (reference sequence). Trimming removed 5 bases at V and 0 bases at J, with 7 bases between. The CDR3 is made up of 13 amino acids.

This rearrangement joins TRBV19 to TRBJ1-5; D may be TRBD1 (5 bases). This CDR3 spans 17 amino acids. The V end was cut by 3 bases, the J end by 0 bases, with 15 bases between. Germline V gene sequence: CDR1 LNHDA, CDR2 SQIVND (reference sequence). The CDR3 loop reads CASSMRVGGDSNQPQHF. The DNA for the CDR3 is TGTGCCAGTAGTATGAGGGTCGGGGGAGATAGCAATCAGCCCCAGCATTTT.

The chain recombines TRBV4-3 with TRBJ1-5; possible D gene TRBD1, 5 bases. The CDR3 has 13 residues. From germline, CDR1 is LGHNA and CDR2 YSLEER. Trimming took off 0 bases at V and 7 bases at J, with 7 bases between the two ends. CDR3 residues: CASSQDWGQPQHF. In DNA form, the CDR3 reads TGCGCCAGCAGCCAAGATTGGGGCCAGCCCCAGCATTTT.